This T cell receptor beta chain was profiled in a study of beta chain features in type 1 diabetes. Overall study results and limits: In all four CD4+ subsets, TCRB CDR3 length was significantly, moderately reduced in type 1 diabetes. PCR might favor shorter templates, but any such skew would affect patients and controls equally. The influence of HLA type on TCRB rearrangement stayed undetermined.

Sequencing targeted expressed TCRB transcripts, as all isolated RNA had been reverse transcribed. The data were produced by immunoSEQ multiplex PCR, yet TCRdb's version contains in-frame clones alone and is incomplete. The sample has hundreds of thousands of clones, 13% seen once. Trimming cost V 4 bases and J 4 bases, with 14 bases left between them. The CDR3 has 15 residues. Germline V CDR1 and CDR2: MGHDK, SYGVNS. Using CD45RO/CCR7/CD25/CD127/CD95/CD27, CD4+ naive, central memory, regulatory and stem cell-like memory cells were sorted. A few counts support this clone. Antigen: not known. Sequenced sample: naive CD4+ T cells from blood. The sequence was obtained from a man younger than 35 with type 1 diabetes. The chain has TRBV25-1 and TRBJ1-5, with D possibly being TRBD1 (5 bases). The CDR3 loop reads CASSGTTGPNQPQHF. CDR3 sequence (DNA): TGTGCCAGCAGTGGGACTACAGGACCAAATCAGCCCCAGCATTTT.